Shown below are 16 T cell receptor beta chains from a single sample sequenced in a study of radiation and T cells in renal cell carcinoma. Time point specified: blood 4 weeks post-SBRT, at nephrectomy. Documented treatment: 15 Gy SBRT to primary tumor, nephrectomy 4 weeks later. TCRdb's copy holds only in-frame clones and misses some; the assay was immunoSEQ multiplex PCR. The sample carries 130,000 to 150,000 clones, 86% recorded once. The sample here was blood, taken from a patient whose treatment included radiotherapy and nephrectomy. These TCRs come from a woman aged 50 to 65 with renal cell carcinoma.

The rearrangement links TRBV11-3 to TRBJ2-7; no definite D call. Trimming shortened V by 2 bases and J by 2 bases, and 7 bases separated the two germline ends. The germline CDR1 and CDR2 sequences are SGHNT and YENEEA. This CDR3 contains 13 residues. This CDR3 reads CASSLNPTYEQYF. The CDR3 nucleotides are TGTGCCAGCAGCTTAAACCCCACCTACGAGCAGTACTTC.

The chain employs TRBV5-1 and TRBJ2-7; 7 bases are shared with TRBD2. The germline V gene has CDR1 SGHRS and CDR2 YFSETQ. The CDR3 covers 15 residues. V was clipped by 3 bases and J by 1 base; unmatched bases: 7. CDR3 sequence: CASSSAAGVSYEQYF. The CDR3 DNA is TGCGCCAGCAGCTCCGCGGCGGGGGTATCCTACGAGCAGTACTTC.

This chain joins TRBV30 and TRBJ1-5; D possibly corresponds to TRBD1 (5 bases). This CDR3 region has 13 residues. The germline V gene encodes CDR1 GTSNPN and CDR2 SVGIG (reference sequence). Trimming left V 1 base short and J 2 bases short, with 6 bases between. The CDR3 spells CAWSATGNQPQHF. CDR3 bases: TGTGCCTGGAGTGCGACAGGCAATCAGCCCCAGCATTTT.

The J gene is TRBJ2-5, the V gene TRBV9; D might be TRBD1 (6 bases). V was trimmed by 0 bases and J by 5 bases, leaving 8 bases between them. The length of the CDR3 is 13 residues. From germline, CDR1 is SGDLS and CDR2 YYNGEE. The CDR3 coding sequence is TGTGCCAGCAGCGTAGAGGGGGTGGAGACCCAGTACTTC. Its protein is CASSVEGVETQYF.

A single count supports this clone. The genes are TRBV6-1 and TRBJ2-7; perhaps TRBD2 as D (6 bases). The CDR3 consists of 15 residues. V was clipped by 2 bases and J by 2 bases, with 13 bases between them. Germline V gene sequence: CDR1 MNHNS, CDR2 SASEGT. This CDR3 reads CASSETSLETYEQYF. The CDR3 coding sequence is TGTGCCAGCAGTGAAACTAGCCTAGAGACCTACGAGCAGTACTTC.

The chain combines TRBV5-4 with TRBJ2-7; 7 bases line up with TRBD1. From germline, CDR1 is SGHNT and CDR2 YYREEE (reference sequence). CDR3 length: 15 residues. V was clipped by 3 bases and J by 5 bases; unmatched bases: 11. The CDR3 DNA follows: TGTGCCAGCAGCTATCTGACAGGGCTCGAAAACGAGCAGTACTTC. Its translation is CASSYLTGLENEQYF.

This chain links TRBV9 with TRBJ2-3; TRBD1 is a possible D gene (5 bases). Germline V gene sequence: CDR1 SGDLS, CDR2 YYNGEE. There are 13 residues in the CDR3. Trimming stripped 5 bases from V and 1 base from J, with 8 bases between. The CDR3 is CASRGDRTDTQYF. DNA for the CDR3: TGTGCCAGCAGAGGGGATCGCACAGATACGCAGTATTTT.

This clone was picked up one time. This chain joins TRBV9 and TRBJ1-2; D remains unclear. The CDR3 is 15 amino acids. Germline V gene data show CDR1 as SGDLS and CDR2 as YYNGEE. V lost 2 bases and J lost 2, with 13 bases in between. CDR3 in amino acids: CASSVAALGNYGYTF. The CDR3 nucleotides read TGTGCCAGCAGCGTTGCGGCGTTGGGGAACTATGGCTACACCTTC.

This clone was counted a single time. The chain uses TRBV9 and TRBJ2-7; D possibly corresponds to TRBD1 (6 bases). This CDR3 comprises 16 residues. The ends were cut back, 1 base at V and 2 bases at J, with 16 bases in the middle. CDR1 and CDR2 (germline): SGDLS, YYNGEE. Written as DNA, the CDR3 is TGTGCCAGCAGCGTATTAGGGGGTGGACCTGCCTACGAGCAGTACTTC. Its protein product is CASSVLGGGPAYEQYF.

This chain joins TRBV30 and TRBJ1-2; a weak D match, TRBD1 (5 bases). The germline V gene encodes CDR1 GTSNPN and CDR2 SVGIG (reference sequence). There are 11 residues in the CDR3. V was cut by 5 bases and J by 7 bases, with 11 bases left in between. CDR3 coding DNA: TGTGCCTGGGGGGCAGGGAGTGGCTACACCTTC. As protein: CAWGAGSGYTF.

The DNA for the CDR3 is TGTGCCAGCAGCTGGAAGTTATCGGGAGATGGGAGAGATACGCAGTATTTT. It encodes CASSWKLSGDGRDTQYF. J is TRBJ2-3 and V is TRBV5-6, with a possible D match to TRBD2 (6 bases). This CDR3 contains 17 residues. V lost 3 bases and J lost 5, with 22 bases in between. Looked up from germline, CDR1 is SGHDT and CDR2 is YYEEEE. Full variable domain (rest looked up from reference TRBV5-6 and TRBJ2-3): DAGVTQSPTHLIKTRGQQVTLRCSPKSGHDTVSWYQQALGQGPQFIFQYYEEEERQRGNFPDRFSGHQFPNYSSELNVNALLLGDSALYLCASSWKLSGDGRDTQYFGPGTRLTVL.

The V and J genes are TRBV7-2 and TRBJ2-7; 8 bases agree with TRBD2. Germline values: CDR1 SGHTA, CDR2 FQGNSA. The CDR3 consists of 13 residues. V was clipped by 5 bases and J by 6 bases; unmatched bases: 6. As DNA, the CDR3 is TGTGCCAGCAGCGCGGGGGGCCCCGGCGAGCAGTACTTC. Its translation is CASSAGGPGEQYF. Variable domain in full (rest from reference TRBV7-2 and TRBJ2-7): GAGVSQSPSNKVTEKGKDVELRCDPISGHTALYWYRQSLGQGLEFLIYFQGNSAPDKSGLPSDRFSAERTGGSVSTLTIQRTQQEDSAVYLCASSAGGPGEQYFGPGTRLTVT.

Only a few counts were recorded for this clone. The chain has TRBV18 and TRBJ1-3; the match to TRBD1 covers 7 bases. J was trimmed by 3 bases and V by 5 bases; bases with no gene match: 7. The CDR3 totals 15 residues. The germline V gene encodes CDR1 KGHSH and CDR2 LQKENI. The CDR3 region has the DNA TGTGCCAGCTCAGACGACAGGGCCCATGGAAACACCATATATTTT. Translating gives CASSDDRAHGNTIYF.

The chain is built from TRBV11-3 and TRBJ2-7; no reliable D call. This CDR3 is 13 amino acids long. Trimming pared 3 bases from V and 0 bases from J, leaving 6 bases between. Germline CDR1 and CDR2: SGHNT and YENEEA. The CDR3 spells CASSFRSSYEQYF. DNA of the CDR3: TGTGCCAGCAGCTTCCGCAGCTCCTACGAGCAGTACTTC.

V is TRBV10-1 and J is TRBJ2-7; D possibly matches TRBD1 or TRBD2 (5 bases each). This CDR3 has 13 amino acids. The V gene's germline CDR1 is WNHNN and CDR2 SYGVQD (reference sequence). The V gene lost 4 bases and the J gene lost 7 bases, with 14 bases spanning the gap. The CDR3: CASSAFGASEQYF. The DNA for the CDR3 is TGCGCCAGCAGTGCTTTCGGGGCGTCGGAGCAGTACTTC.

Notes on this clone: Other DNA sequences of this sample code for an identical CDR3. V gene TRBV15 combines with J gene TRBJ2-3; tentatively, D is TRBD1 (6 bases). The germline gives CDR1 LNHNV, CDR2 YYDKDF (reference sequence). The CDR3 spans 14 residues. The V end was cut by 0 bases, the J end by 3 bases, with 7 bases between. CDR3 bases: TGTGCCACCAGCAGAGATCAGGGGACAGATACGCAGTATTTT. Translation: CATSRDQGTDTQYF. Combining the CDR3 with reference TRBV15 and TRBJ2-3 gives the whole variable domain DAMVIQNPRYQVTQFGKPVTLSCSQTLNHNVMYWYQQKSSQAPKLLFHYYDKDFNNEADTPDNFQSRRPNTSFCFLDIRSPGLGDTAMYLCATSRDQGTDTQYFGPGTRLTVL.